This passage covers 10 T cell receptor beta chains from one sample sequenced in a study of radiotherapy plus CTLA-4 blockade in lung cancer. Only in-frame clones appear in the TCRdb table, and some are missing; sequencing was by immunoSEQ multiplex PCR. The sample includes 49,000 or so clones, roughly four fifths of them seen just once. The input for sequencing was peripheral blood, taken from a patient treated with radiotherapy plus ipilimumab. The receptor set was obtained from a human donor with non-small cell lung cancer who had stable disease on radiotherapy plus ipilimumab.

The V gene is TRBV6-5, the J gene TRBJ1-2, with 8 bases lining up with TRBD1. Germline V gene sequence: CDR1 MNHEY, CDR2 SVGAGI. The junction had 10 bases not matched to a gene; V was cut back by 6 bases and J by 4 bases. This CDR3 is 15 amino acids long. The CDR3 sequence: CASRTGTGWSYGYTF. In nucleotides, the CDR3 is TGTGCCAGCAGGACCGGGACAGGTTGGAGCTATGGCTACACCTTC.

The V and J genes are TRBV19 and TRBJ1-1; perhaps TRBD1 as D (5 bases). The CDR3 has 15 residues. Trimming left V 6 bases short and J 4 bases short, with 18 bases between. Germline CDR1 and CDR2: LNHDA and SQIVND (reference sequence). The CDR3 spells CASSQRLGELTEAFF. Here the CDR3 DNA reads TGTGCCAGTAGCCAAAGGCTGGGGGAGCTCACTGAAGCTTTCTTT.

The chain employs TRBV7-6 and TRBJ1-5; D is undetermined. Trimming left V 4 bases short and J 5 bases short, with 15 bases between. CDR1 is SGHVS and CDR2 is FNYEAQ in the germline V gene. The CDR3 extends over 15 amino acids. The CDR3 region has the DNA TGTGCCAGCAGCTCCGCGGAGGGCCGTGATCAGCCCCAGCATTTT. Its translation: CASSSAEGRDQPQHF.

This chain connects TRBV5-1 to TRBJ2-2, with D hard to call. From germline, CDR1 is SGHRS and CDR2 YFSETQ. The CDR3 runs 13 residues. Trimming removed 0 bases at V and 4 bases at J, with 4 bases between. CDR3 DNA: TGCGCCAGCAGCTTGGGTCCCACCGGGGAGCTGTTTTTT. It yields the protein CASSLGPTGELFF.

The chain has TRBV4-3 and TRBJ1-4, with TRBD1 identical over 7 bases. CDR1 is LGHNA, CDR2 YSLEER, per germline. CDR3 size: 14 residues. J lost 8 bases, V lost 4 bases, and 7 bases had no gene match. CDR3: CASSPDRIGEKLFF. The CDR3 bases are TGCGCCAGCAGCCCGGACAGGATTGGGGAAAAACTGTTTTTT.

The chain links TRBV5-1 to TRBJ2-1; 11 bases line up with TRBD2. CDR3 length: 16 residues. The trim removed 4 bases at V and 4 bases at J, leaving 7 bases unmatched. Germline V gene lookup returns CDR1 SGHRS and CDR2 YFSETQ. The CDR3 protein is CASSTGLADIYNEQFF. The CDR3 coding sequence is TGCGCCAGCAGCACGGGACTAGCGGACATATACAATGAGCAGTTCTTC. Supplemented by reference TRBV5-1 and TRBJ2-1, the full variable domain reads KAGVTQTPRYLIKTRGQQVTLSCSPISGHRSVSWYQQTPGQGLQFLFEYFSETQRNKGNFPGRFSGRQFSNSRSEMNVSTLELGDSALYLCASSTGLADIYNEQFFGPGTRLTVL.

The chain employs TRBV10-3 and TRBJ1-5; D unresolved. V lost 7 bases and J 5 bases, leaving 12 bases between the germline ends. In germline, CDR1 is ENHRY, CDR2 SYGVKD. This CDR3 spans 13 amino acids. CDR3 bases: TGTGCCATCACCCCTTCAAAGGATCAGCCCCAGCATTTT. Translating gives CAITPSKDQPQHF.

This clone was detected only once. The chain combines TRBV5-4 with TRBJ2-1; 8 bases fit TRBD1. CDR1 is SGHNT and CDR2 is YYREEE in the germline V gene (reference sequence). CDR3 size: 15 residues. Trimming took 3 bases from V and 6 from J; bases not matched to a gene: 8. The CDR3 here is CASSSPGQDINEQFF. The DNA of the CDR3 is TGTGCCAGCAGCTCCCCGGGACAGGATATCAATGAGCAGTTCTTC.

This clone appeared a single time. The chain is built from TRBV5-1 and TRBJ2-2, with D maybe TRBD2 (6 bases). Germline CDR1 is SGHRS and CDR2 is YFSETQ. Trimming took 2 bases from V and 7 from J, leaving 15 bases between them. CDR3 length: 15 amino acids. Here the CDR3 reads CASSLWRGHGGELFF. The CDR3 nucleotides are TGCGCCAGCAGCTTATGGAGGGGCCACGGCGGGGAGCTGTTTTTT.

The chain employs TRBV5-1 and TRBJ2-3, with 11 bases identical to TRBD2. The CDR3 is made up of 15 amino acids. CDR1 SGHRS and CDR2 YFSETQ come from the germline V gene. V dropped 1 base and J dropped 4; count of bases not matched to a gene: 2. The CDR3 sequence is CASSLLAGGADTQYF. DNA of the CDR3: TGCGCCAGCAGCTTGCTAGCGGGGGGAGCAGATACGCAGTATTTT.